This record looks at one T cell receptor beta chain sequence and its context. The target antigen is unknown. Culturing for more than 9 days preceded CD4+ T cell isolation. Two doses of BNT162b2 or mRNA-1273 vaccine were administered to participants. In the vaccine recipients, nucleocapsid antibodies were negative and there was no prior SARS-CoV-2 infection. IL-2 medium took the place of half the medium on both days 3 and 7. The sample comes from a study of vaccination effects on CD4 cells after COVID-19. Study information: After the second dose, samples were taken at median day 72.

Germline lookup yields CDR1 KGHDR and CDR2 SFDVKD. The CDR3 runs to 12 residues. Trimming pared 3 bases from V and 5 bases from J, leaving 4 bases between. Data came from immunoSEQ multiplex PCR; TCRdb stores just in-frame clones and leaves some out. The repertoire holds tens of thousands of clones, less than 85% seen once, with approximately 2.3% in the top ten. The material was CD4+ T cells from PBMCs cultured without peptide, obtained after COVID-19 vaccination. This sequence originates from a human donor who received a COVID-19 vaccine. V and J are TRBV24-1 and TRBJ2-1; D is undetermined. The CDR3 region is CATSDPDNEQFF. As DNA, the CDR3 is TGTGCCACCAGTGATCCCGACAATGAGCAGTTCTTC.